Below, 21 T cell receptor beta chains from the same sample are listed, as sequenced in a study of T cell changes during pregnancy in multiple sclerosis. TCRdb keeps only in-frame clones here, not all; method: immunoSEQ multiplex PCR. The table lists roughly 36,000 clones, roughly 93% of them singletons, with almost 4.5% in the top ten. The sequencing used peripheral blood, collected in the second trimester of pregnancy. Every receptor here comes from a female donor in good health, enrolled as a control in a pregnancy study.

The chain is built from TRBV4-1 and TRBJ2-2; 13 nucleotides agree with TRBD2. Germline CDR1 reads MGHRA; CDR2 reads YSYEKL. CDR3 length equals 19 residues. V trimming: 0 bases; J trimming: 2 bases; junction bases outside the gene matches: 6. CDR3: CASSQEGLAGVANTGELFF. CDR3 nucleotides: TGCGCCAGCAGCCAAGAAGGACTAGCGGGAGTCGCCAACACCGGGGAGCTGTTTTTT.

The chain recombines TRBV6-5 with TRBJ1-2; possible D gene TRBD1, 6 bases. CDR3 size: 12 residues. Germline V gene lookup returns CDR1 MNHEY and CDR2 SVGAGI. With 5 bases removed from V and 5 bases from J, the gap between germline ends came to 9 bases. CDR3: CASSPQGYGYTF. The CDR3 nucleotides read TGTGCCAGCAGTCCTCAGGGGTATGGCTACACCTTC.

The V and J genes are TRBV5-4 and TRBJ2-4, with 8 bases matching TRBD2. The length of the CDR3 is 17 residues. Germline assignment: CDR1 SGHNT and CDR2 YYREEE (reference sequence). V was pared by 1 base and J by 2 bases, with 8 bases of the junction left unmatched. The chain's CDR3 is CASSLMGSGSSKNIQYF. CDR3 DNA sequence: TGTGCCAGCAGCTTGATGGGGAGCGGGAGTTCCAAAAACATTCAGTACTTC. The full variable domain, its missing parts supplied by reference TRBV5-4 and TRBJ2-4, is ETGVTQSPTHLIKTRGQQVTLRCSSQSGHNTVSWYQQALGQGPQFIFQYYREEENGRGNFPPRFSGLQFPNYSSELNVNALELDDSALYLCASSLMGSGSSKNIQYFGAGTRLSVL.

The chain recombines TRBV28 with TRBJ2-2, with 8 bases that match TRBD2. Per the germline V gene, CDR1 is MDHEN and CDR2 is SYDVKM. J lost 4 bases, V lost 9 bases, and 13 bases had no gene match. This CDR3 region has 16 residues. This CDR3 is CASTSGGGRITGELFF. The CDR3 bases are TGTGCCAGTACCTCGGGAGGGGGGCGTATCACCGGGGAGCTGTTTTTT.

The table lists this clone with a few counts. This chain connects TRBV25-1 to TRBJ1-6; 10 bases align to TRBD1. The ends lost 5 bases at V and 7 bases at J; junction bases unmatched: 8. CDR3 length: 16 amino acids. Germline lookup yields CDR1 MGHDK and CDR2 SYGVNS. The chain's CDR3 is CASSKTSGQGNSPLHF. For the CDR3, the DNA is TGTGCCAGCAGTAAAACCTCGGGACAGGGGAATTCACCCCTCCACTTT.

V gene TRBV30 combines with J gene TRBJ1-1, with D maybe TRBD1 (5 bases). The germline gives CDR1 GTSNPN, CDR2 SVGIG (reference sequence). The CDR3 length is 12 residues. V lost 4 bases, J lost 4 bases, and 10 bases lay in between. CDR3 residues: CAWTGGVTEAFF. CDR3 coding DNA: TGTGCCTGGACGGGGGGGGTCACTGAAGCTTTCTTT.

The chain has TRBV5-1 and TRBJ2-1; TRBD2 might be the D (5 bases). Deletions cut 0 bases from V and 1 base from J, with 8 bases between. The CDR3 is made up of 15 amino acids. Germline CDR1 is SGHRS and CDR2 is YFSETQ. The chain's CDR3 is CASSLELASYNEQFF. The DNA of the CDR3 is TGCGCCAGCAGCTTGGAGCTAGCTTCCTACAATGAGCAGTTCTTC.

This clone is a singleton in its sample. The rearrangement joins TRBV5-6 to TRBJ1-2; 7 bases line up with TRBD1. The CDR3 loop spans 14 amino acids. CDR1 is SGHDT and CDR2 is YYEEEE in the germline V gene. V shed 3 bases, J shed 0 bases, and the junction held 2 bases outside the gene matches. CDR3 nucleotides: TGTGCCAGCAGCTCCGGGACAGCTAACTATGGCTACACCTTC. As protein: CASSSGTANYGYTF.

The V call is TRBV27, the J call TRBJ2-1; 8 bases are shared with TRBD2. The length of the CDR3 is 14 residues. Germline V CDR1 and CDR2: MNHEY, SMNVEV (reference sequence). J was trimmed by 2 bases and V by 6 bases; bases with no gene match: 3. The CDR3 protein is CASRREEPYNEQFF. Written as DNA, the CDR3 is TGTGCCAGCAGGCGGGAGGAGCCCTACAATGAGCAGTTCTTC.

The chain employs TRBV2 and TRBJ2-1; 7 bases are a match to TRBD2. The length of the CDR3 is 14 residues. Germline V gene lookup returns CDR1 SNHLY and CDR2 FYNNEI. With V trimmed by 0 bases and J by 9 bases, 5 bases remained unmatched. The CDR3 DNA reads TGTGCCAGCAGTGAAGCGAGACTAGCCCCTGAGCAGTTCTTC. Translation: CASSEARLAPEQFF. Supplemented by reference TRBV2 and TRBJ2-1, the full variable domain reads EPEVTQTPSHQVTQMGQEVILRCVPISNHLYFYWYRQILGQKVEFLVSFYNNEISEKSEIFDDQFSVERPDGSNFTLKIRSTKLEDSAMYFCASSEARLAPEQFFGPGTRLTVL.

The V and J genes are TRBV15 and TRBJ2-3, with a weak D call TRBD2 (5 bases). V gave up 5 bases and J gave up 4 bases, with 16 bases separating them. This CDR3 spans 15 amino acids. Germline-derived CDR1 and CDR2 are LNHNV and YYDKDF (reference sequence). The CDR3 region has the DNA TGTGCCACCAGCTCAACTGGAGGCTCCCCAGATACGCAGTATTTT. Translated: CATSSTGGSPDTQYF.

This chain uses TRBV4-1 with TRBJ2-5, with TRBD1 as a possible D gene (6 bases). The end of the DNA aligns better with TRBJ2-7, so the J call may be wrong. This CDR3 has 14 amino acids. The V gene's germline CDR1 is MGHRA and CDR2 YSYEKL. Here the CDR3 DNA reads TGCGCCAGCAGCCAAGACACAGGGTTCTACGAGCAGTACTTC. Translating gives CASSQDTGFYEQYF.

The chain combines TRBV2 with TRBJ2-2; D possibly corresponds to TRBD2 (6 bases). V was shortened by 5 bases and J by 0 bases, with 13 bases between the two germline ends. This CDR3 has 16 residues. CDR1 SNHLY and CDR2 FYNNEI come from the germline V gene. The CDR3 bases are TGTGCCAGCAGTCCGGGTCGCGGGGCGAACACCGGGGAGCTGTTTTTT. Translation: CASSPGRGANTGELFF.

The chain carries TRBV2 and TRBJ1-3; TRBD1 aligns across 10 bases. Per the germline V gene, CDR1 is SNHLY and CDR2 is FYNNEI. CDR3 length: 15 amino acids. The V gene end was trimmed by 6 bases and the J gene end by 4 bases; junction bases not matched to a gene: 6. CDR3 sequence: CASRGQGKKGNTIYF. The CDR3 nucleotides are TGTGCCAGCAGGGGACAGGGGAAGAAGGGAAACACCATATATTTT.

The gene calls are TRBV10-3 and TRBJ2-1, with 10 bases lining up with TRBD1. The CDR3 consists of 12 residues. With 11 bases clipped from V and 10 bases from J, the junction kept 8 bases outside the gene matches. Germline V gene sequence: CDR1 ENHRY, CDR2 SYGVKD. CDR3 amino acids: CAATGTGDEQFF. As DNA, the CDR3 is TGTGCCGCCACCGGGACAGGGGACGAGCAGTTCTTC.

The chain recombines TRBV5-1 with TRBJ2-2; 8 bases agree with TRBD1. Per the germline V gene, CDR1 is SGHRS and CDR2 is YFSETQ. The CDR3 contains 14 residues. Trimming removed 4 bases from V and 6 bases from J; junction bases left unmatched: 5. CDR3 coding DNA: TGCGCCAGCAGCCTCGGACAGGGTTCCGGGGAGCTGTTTTTT. Its translation: CASSLGQGSGELFF.

The V gene is TRBV15, the J gene TRBJ2-1; D gene uncertain. The CDR3 runs 13 residues. CDR1 is LNHNV and CDR2 is YYDKDF in the germline V gene (reference sequence). V was clipped by 6 bases and J by 2 bases, with 8 bases between them. DNA for the CDR3: TGTGCCACCAGTCTGAGGACCTACAATGAGCAGTTCTTC. Amino acids: CATSLRTYNEQFF.

The V and J genes are TRBV27 and TRBJ2-3; 13 bases fit TRBD2. This CDR3 has 17 amino acids. V shed 7 bases, J shed 4 bases, and the junction held 11 bases outside the gene matches. Germline assignment: CDR1 MNHEY and CDR2 SMNVEV (reference sequence). The CDR3 DNA sequence: TGTGCCAGCACCCCGGGACTAGCGGGGATTCGATCAGATACGCAGTATTTT. Amino acid sequence: CASTPGLAGIRSDTQYF.

The V and J genes are TRBV19 and TRBJ2-7; tentatively, D is TRBD1 (6 bases). The CDR3 runs 14 residues. Trimming removed 5 bases from V and 6 bases from J, with 17 bases in between. Germline CDR1 is LNHDA and CDR2 is SQIVND (reference sequence). CDR3 sequence (DNA): TGTGCCAGTAGTGTACAGGGATTCCCAAGCGAGCAGTACTTC. Its protein product is CASSVQGFPSEQYF.

V is TRBV12-5 and J is TRBJ2-2, with D possibly TRBD1 on 5 matching bases. Germline V gene sequence: CDR1 LGHNT, CDR2 FRNRAP. V was pared by 8 bases and J by 5 bases, with 9 bases between. This CDR3 comprises 12 residues. The CDR3 reads CASKGWTGELFF. The CDR3 region has the DNA TGTGCTAGTAAGGGGTGGACCGGGGAGCTGTTTTTT.

V is TRBV4-1 and J is TRBJ2-2; TRBD1 matches 10 bases. After removal of 8 bases from V and 11 bases from J, the junction contained 14 bases not matched to a gene. The CDR3 is 15 amino acids. Germline V CDR1 and CDR2: MGHRA, YSYEKL. The CDR3 sequence: CASRSPGQGPAELFF. CDR3 nucleotides: TGCGCCAGCCGCTCACCGGGACAGGGGCCTGCCGAGCTGTTTTTT.